This entry features one T cell receptor beta chain sequence. Its antigen remains unknown. Sequenced by immunoSEQ multiplex PCR; TCRdb stores in-frame clones only, minus some. In the table there are some 25,000 clones, 86% of which are singletons. The sample belongs to a study of T cells after posttransplantation cyclophosphamide. Broader study findings: Donor CD8+ memory clones often dominated recipient blood repertoires at later times. After PTCy, TRB diversity resembled that of CNI/methotrexate controls.

Trimming removed 4 bases from V and 0 bases from J, with 10 bases in between. The CDR3 runs to 15 residues. Germline V gives CDR1 LNHDA, CDR2 SQIVND (reference sequence). The V and J genes are TRBV19 and TRBJ1-5; D is possibly TRBD1 (6 bases). The specimen sequenced was PBMCs. The clonotype originates from a woman aged 55 to 70 with a blood cancer, CMV-positive, and with a related stem cell donor. This CDR3 reads CASSTQGYSNQPQHF. CDR3 nucleotides: TGTGCCAGTAGTACACAGGGTTATAGCAATCAGCCCCAGCATTTT.